Below are 15 T cell receptor beta chains sequenced from a single sample in a study of blood T cells in healthy people across ages. The authors ran a second PCR of about 6 to 12 cycles using a sample-barcoded 5' primer and a J-beta primer mix. TCRdb analysed the 5' RACE reads with MiXCR anew, one entry per CDR3 protein. The table records roughly 830,000 distinct CDR3 sequences, approximately 65% of them present only once. The sample was blood. Source of these receptors: a young man in good health.

The genes are TRBV29-1 and TRBJ1-1; a possible D gene is TRBD1 (5 bases). Looked up from germline, CDR1 is SQVTM and CDR2 is ANQGSEA. V was clipped by 6 bases and J by 5 bases, with 19 bases between them. The CDR3 has 14 amino acids. CDR3 DNA sequence: TGCAGCGTAGACCTCGGGGCTCTGGAAACTGAAGCTTTCTTT. Translating it yields CSVDLGALETEAFF.

This clonotype has only one observation. The chain uses TRBV20-1 and TRBJ2-7; D is uncertain. The germline V gene has CDR1 DFQATT and CDR2 SNEGSKA (reference sequence). Trimming shortened V by 0 bases and J by 0 bases, and 9 bases separated the two germline ends. The CDR3 consists of 14 residues. In DNA form, the CDR3 reads TGCAGTGCTAGAGATTTTTTAACCTCCTACGAGCAGTACTTC. Residues: CSARDFLTSYEQYF.

The rearrangement links TRBV10-3 to TRBJ2-5; 11 nucleotides line up with TRBD1. This CDR3 has 16 amino acids. Losses at the gene ends were 4 bases for V and 2 bases for J; bases not matched to a gene: 6. Germline CDR1 reads ENHRY; CDR2 reads SYGVKD. The CDR3 region is CAISGRTGGIQETQYF. The CDR3 DNA follows: TGTGCCATCAGTGGGAGGACAGGGGGCATTCAAGAGACCCAGTACTTC.

This rearrangement joins TRBV7-2 to TRBJ2-5; D gene unclear. The CDR3 has 16 amino acids. The germline V gene has CDR1 SGHTA and CDR2 FQGNSA. V lost 1 base, J lost 1 base, and 13 bases lay in between. CDR3 sequence reads: CASSLVGAGPQETQYF. The CDR3 DNA follows: TGTGCCAGCAGCTTAGTGGGCGCAGGACCCCAAGAGACCCAGTACTTC.

The chain is built from TRBV21-1 and TRBJ2-1; TRBD1 was called by the table and not checked on the DNA. TRBV21-1 is an annotated pseudogene. This CDR3 comprises 16 residues. CDR3 loop: CASSKRGGGPYNEQFF. The CDR3 DNA reads as TGTGCCAGCAGCAAACGGGGCGGGGGGCCCTACAATGAGCAGTTCTTC.

The CDR3 nucleotides read TGTGCCAGCAGTGTAAACAGGGGAGGAAGCACTGAAGCTTTCTTT. Translating it yields CASSVNRGGSTEAFF. This chain uses TRBV28 with TRBJ1-1, with 7 bases identical to TRBD1. Germline CDR1 reads MDHEN; CDR2 reads SYDVKM. This CDR3 has 15 residues. After removal of 5 bases from V and 4 bases from J, the junction contained 10 bases not matched to a gene. The variable domain in full, with the rest retrieved from reference TRBV28 and TRBJ1-1, is DVKVTQSSRYLVKRTGEKVFLECVQDMDHENMFWYRQDPGLGLRLIYFSYDVKMKEKGDIPEGYSVSREKKERFSLILESASTNQTSMYLCASSVNRGGSTEAFFGQGTRLTVV.

This chain links TRBV27 with TRBJ2-5; 7 bases match TRBD1. CDR3 size: 15 residues. V was clipped by 5 bases and J by 1 base; unmatched bases: 7. Germline CDR1 reads MNHEY; CDR2 reads SMNVEV (reference sequence). CDR3 bases: TGTGCCAGCAGTCGTGCAACAGGGGTCCAAGAGACCCAGTACTTC. Amino acid sequence: CASSRATGVQETQYF.

This chain links TRBV2 with TRBJ2-3; 8 bases map to TRBD1. This CDR3 spans 17 amino acids. V dropped 2 bases and J dropped 4; count of bases not matched to a gene: 11. Germline V gene data show CDR1 as SNHLY and CDR2 as FYNNEI. The CDR3 here is CASSEFVMTGVPDTQYF. CDR3 in DNA: TGTGCCAGCAGTGAATTCGTGATGACAGGGGTCCCAGATACGCAGTATTTT.

The chain links TRBV5-5 to TRBJ2-5; D may be TRBD2 (6 bases). The last part of the DNA fits TRBJ2-7 better; the J call may be wrong. CDR1 and CDR2 (germline): SGHKS, YYEKEE (reference sequence). The CDR3 covers 13 residues. The CDR3 region has the DNA TGTGCCAGCAGTGTGGTGGCCGGGGGCGAGCAGTACTTC. Translation: CASSVVAGGEQYF.

The chain links TRBV20-1 to TRBJ2-7; no definite D call. CDR1 is DFQATT, CDR2 SNEGSKA, per germline (reference sequence). This CDR3 contains 12 residues. Trimming stripped 4 bases from V and 2 bases from J, with 9 bases between. DNA of the CDR3: TGCAGTGCTATTGGCGGTACCTACGAGCAGTACTTC. Translated, it gives CSAIGGTYEQYF.

The V and J genes are TRBV4-3 and TRBJ2-7, with TRBD1 matching 9 bases. V shed 4 bases and J 4 bases; nucleotides not matched to a gene: 8. Germline V lookup: CDR1 LGHNA, CDR2 YSLEER. CDR3 length: 15 residues. The CDR3 nucleotides are TGCGCCAGCAGCCCCATGTGGGACAGGGAATACGAGCAGTACTTC. Translated: CASSPMWDREYEQYF.

This clonotype has ten or more counts. The chain combines TRBV11-2 with TRBJ2-1; 10 bases match TRBD2. This CDR3 comprises 19 residues. CDR1 and CDR2 (germline): SGHAT, FQNNGV. The J segment lost 1 base and the V segment lost 1 base, leaving 10 bases of the junction unmatched. The CDR3 is CASSLGKKVAGGSYNEQFF. CDR3 nucleotide sequence: TGTGCCAGCAGCTTAGGAAAGAAGGTAGCGGGGGGATCCTACAATGAGCAGTTCTTC.

The CDR3 DNA reads TGCGCCAGCAGCCAAGAGCTTTGGGTGGATACGCAGTATTTT. It codes for CASSQELWVDTQYF. This chain uses TRBV4-3 with TRBJ2-3; no firm D call. This CDR3 is built from 14 residues. Trimming took 0 bases from V and 6 from J, leaving 10 bases between them. Per germline, CDR1 LGHNA and CDR2 YSLEER.

This chain connects TRBV3-1 to TRBJ1-4, with D possibly matching TRBD1 (6 bases). V was trimmed by 4 bases and J by 0 bases, leaving 12 bases between them. Per the germline V gene, CDR1 is LGHDT and CDR2 is YNNKEL (reference sequence). This CDR3 has 16 amino acids. The CDR3 nucleotides read TGTGCCAGCAGCCTTCAGGGGTTGGCAACTAATGAAAAACTGTTTTTT. It specifies CASSLQGLATNEKLFF. Supplemented by reference TRBV3-1 and TRBJ1-4, the full variable domain reads DTAVSQTPKYLVTQMGNDKSIKCEQNLGHDTMYWYKQDSKKFLKIMFSYNNKELIINETVPNRFSPKSPDKAHLNLHINSLELGDSAVYFCASSLQGLATNEKLFFGSGTQLSVL.

V is TRBV9 and J is TRBJ2-4; TRBD1 or TRBD2 may be the D gene (5 bases each). Trimming removed 0 bases from V and 8 bases from J, with 12 bases in between. The germline gives CDR1 SGDLS, CDR2 YYNGEE. The CDR3 covers 14 residues. The CDR3 DNA follows: TGTGCCAGCAGCGTAGACATGGGGGATCACATTCAGTACTTC. Its protein product is CASSVDMGDHIQYF.